The 5 T cell receptor beta chains presented below share a single source sample, sequenced in a study of neoadjuvant nivolumab and ipilimumab in lung cancer (dated by TCRdb to 2020 to 2021). Receptors were amplified or captured by the immunoSEQ multiplex PCR assay. TCRdb took this table from immuneACCESS and kept in-frame rearrangements with V and J called. Such tables lack part of the clones; where checked against another copy, unresolved V genes explain under half of the gap, and the rest is unexplained. The sample table shows thousands of clones, and 81% are seen once. 4% to 6% of the sample is taken by the ten largest. What this sample's time point label stands for: at surgical resection after neoadjuvant nivolumab +/- ipilimumab. The sample here was normal lung tissue adjacent to the tumor, taken after neoadjuvant nivolumab, alone or with ipilimumab, at or shortly before surgery. The receptors were sampled from an adult with non-small cell lung cancer. Some clones in this sample may be carry-over from other donors' samples.

The rearrangement uses TRBV27 and TRBJ2-3, with 12 bases lining up with TRBD2. The germline V gene has CDR1 MNHEY and CDR2 SMNVEV (reference sequence). J gave up 3 bases and V 4 bases, and 8 bases lay outside the gene matches. CDR3 size: 17 residues. CDR3 sequence reads: CASSSELAGGGTDTQYF. The CDR3 coding sequence is TGTGCCAGCAGTTCCGAACTAGCGGGAGGAGGGACAGATACGCAGTATTTT.

J is TRBJ2-2 and V is TRBV6-5; D gene unclear. This CDR3 region has 16 residues. Germline loops: CDR1 MNHEY, CDR2 SVGAGI. V lost 0 bases, J lost 0 bases, and 8 bases lay in between. The CDR3 sequence: CASSYSMGANTGELFF. The CDR3 DNA reads TGTGCCAGCAGTTACTCGATGGGCGCGAACACCGGGGAGCTGTTTTTT.

This sequence joins TRBV7-2 and TRBJ1-1; 9 bases line up with TRBD1. J was trimmed by 10 bases and V by 4 bases; bases with no gene match: 10. CDR3 length: 14 amino acids. Per the germline V gene, CDR1 is SGHTA and CDR2 is FQGNSA. CDR3 coding DNA: TGTGCCAGCAGCTCGGGACAGGGTGTTGATGGAGCTTTCTTT. Its translation: CASSSGQGVDGAFF. The full variable domain, completed using reference TRBV7-2 and TRBJ1-1, is GAGVSQSPSNKVTEKGKDVELRCDPISGHTALYWYRQSLGQGLEFLIYFQGNSAPDKSGLPSDRFSAERTGGSVSTLTIQRTQQEDSAVYLCASSSGQGVDGAFFGQGTRLTVV.

The J gene is TRBJ1-5, the V gene TRBV5-6; 8 nucleotides align to TRBD1. This CDR3 region has 15 residues. Germline trimming cut 1 base from V and 3 bases from J; bases unmatched to any gene: 3. Germline CDR1 is SGHDT and CDR2 is YYEEEE. The CDR3 sequence is CASSLRQGNNQPQHF. The CDR3 nucleotides are TGTGCCAGCAGCTTGAGACAGGGGAACAATCAGCCCCAGCATTTT.

The gene calls are TRBV6-5 and TRBJ2-7; 8 bases line up with TRBD1. The CDR3 length is 13 residues. CDR1 is MNHEY, CDR2 SVGAGI, per germline. The junction had 5 bases not matched to a gene; V was cut back by 8 bases and J by 2 bases. CDR3: CASYRQGTYEQYF. The CDR3 DNA is TGTGCCAGCTACCGACAGGGGACCTACGAGCAGTACTTC.